Shown below are 15 T cell receptor beta chains from a single sample sequenced in a study of shared clonotypes between healthy human individuals. Sequencing was performed with immunoSEQ multiplex PCR; in TCRdb, only in-frame clones are kept and a portion is missing. Found here are more than 550,000 clones, roughly nine tenths of them singletons; the top ten hold approximately 24%. CD45RO negativity and positive selection for CCR7 defined naive CD8 cells, a population that excluded terminally differentiated effector memory CD45RA+ cells. The specimen sequenced was naive CD8+ T cells sorted from blood. The receptors come from a man under 40 in good health.

This chain joins TRBV6-6 and TRBJ1-2, with D uncertain. Germline CDR1 and CDR2: MNHNY and SVGAGI (reference sequence). V was cut by 5 bases and J by 6 bases, with 13 bases left in between. The CDR3 consists of 13 residues. In DNA form, the CDR3 reads TGTGCCAGCAGTAAACGCACGCAAGATGGCTACACCTTC. It specifies CASSKRTQDGYTF.

V usage is TRBV4-3 and J usage is TRBJ2-1; D is uncertain. Germline V lookup: CDR1 LGHNA, CDR2 YSLEER. The CDR3 contains 17 residues. V gave up 1 base and J gave up 8 bases, with 21 bases separating them. DNA of the CDR3: TGCGCCAGCAGCCAAGTCCCCAACTCTAAGCCAATCGATGAGCAGTTCTTC. This sequence encodes CASSQVPNSKPIDEQFF.

The rearrangement uses TRBV10-3 and TRBJ1-5; the D is unclear. V lost 0 bases and J lost 5, with 11 bases in between. This CDR3 spans 15 amino acids. Germline V gene data show CDR1 as ENHRY and CDR2 as SYGVKD. The CDR3 protein is CAISESLDGDQPQHF. CDR3 nucleotide sequence: TGTGCCATCAGTGAGTCGTTAGATGGAGATCAGCCCCAGCATTTT.

The chain links TRBV2 to TRBJ2-7; 13 bases map to TRBD2. V lost 6 bases to trimming and J lost 2 bases; unmatched junction nucleotides: 1. Germline lookup yields CDR1 SNHLY and CDR2 FYNNEI. This CDR3 is 14 amino acids long. This CDR3 is CASRGLAGAYEQYF. The DNA of the CDR3 is TGTGCCAGCAGAGGACTAGCGGGAGCCTACGAGCAGTACTTC.

V and J are TRBV5-6 and TRBJ2-2; the D is unclear. The V and J ends lost 0 bases and 5 bases respectively, with 14 bases between them. This CDR3 has 16 residues. Germline assignment: CDR1 SGHDT and CDR2 YYEEEE. CDR3 residues: CASSLGSGRSTGELFF. The DNA of the CDR3 is TGTGCCAGCAGCTTGGGGTCAGGTCGCAGTACCGGGGAGCTGTTTTTT.

As concerns this clone: This sample also contains other DNA sequences that code for the same CDR3. The genes are TRBV9 and TRBJ2-7; D is possibly TRBD2 (5 bases). This CDR3 is built from 13 residues. Germline V lookup: CDR1 SGDLS, CDR2 YYNGEE. Deletions cut 4 bases from V and 0 bases from J, with 8 bases between. The CDR3 DNA sequence: TGTGCCAGCAGCTCTACTAGCTCCTACGAGCAGTACTTC. Protein: CASSSTSSYEQYF.

The CDR3 DNA reads TGCGCCAGCAGATCGAAAGGGGAGCTGTTTTTT. As protein: CASRSKGELFF. The chain has TRBV5-1 and TRBJ2-2; D unclear. This CDR3 is built from 11 residues. The ends were cut back, 5 bases at V and 8 bases at J, with 7 bases in the middle. Germline CDR1 reads SGHRS; CDR2 reads YFSETQ. The whole variable domain, filled in from reference TRBV5-1 and TRBJ2-2, reads KAGVTQTPRYLIKTRGQQVTLSCSPISGHRSVSWYQQTPGQGLQFLFEYFSETQRNKGNFPGRFSGRQFSNSRSEMNVSTLELGDSALYLCASRSKGELFFGEGSRLTVL.

CDR3 DNA: TGTGCCAGCAGCCCCCGGACAGGGGGCGAAGGCTACACCTTC. This sequence encodes CASSPRTGGEGYTF. This sequence joins TRBV7-9 and TRBJ1-2, with 11 positions matching TRBD1. The J segment lost 8 bases and the V segment lost 5 bases, leaving 7 bases of the junction unmatched. CDR1 and CDR2 from the germline V gene are SEHNR and FQNEAQ (reference sequence). The CDR3 totals 14 residues.

This chain connects TRBV7-8 to TRBJ2-4, with D uncertain. Germline CDR1 is SGHVS and CDR2 is FQNEAQ. Trimming left V 1 base short and J 11 bases short, with 18 bases between. There are 15 residues in the CDR3. This chain's CDR3 is CASSLVGVGPRLQYF. DNA of the CDR3: TGTGCCAGCAGCTTAGTAGGAGTGGGCCCTAGGCTTCAGTACTTC.

DNA of the CDR3: TGTGCCAGCAGACCTCAGACTAGCACAGATACGCAGTATTTT. This gives the protein CASRPQTSTDTQYF. The rearrangement links TRBV6-5 to TRBJ2-3; the D is unclear. Trimming removed 6 bases at V and 0 bases at J, with 10 bases between. This CDR3 has 14 amino acids. Germline values: CDR1 MNHEY, CDR2 SVGAGI.

The chain employs TRBV6-6 and TRBJ2-3; 15 bases fit TRBD2. Germline V gives CDR1 MNHNY, CDR2 SVGAGI (reference sequence). The V gene end was trimmed by 6 bases and the J gene end by 7 bases; junction bases not matched to a gene: 2. The CDR3 sequence is 14 residues long. CDR3 DNA: TGTGCCAGCAGCGGACTAGCGGGAGGGTATACGCAGTATTTT. Translated: CASSGLAGGYTQYF.

The chain links TRBV7-8 to TRBJ1-1; D call uncertain. The germline V gene encodes CDR1 SGHVS and CDR2 FQNEAQ. V was cut by 3 bases and J by 2 bases, with 4 bases left in between. This CDR3 is built from 12 residues. The CDR3 region has the DNA TGTGCCAGCAGCTTCTCAAACACTGAAGCTTTCTTT. It translates to CASSFSNTEAFF. The full variable domain, with the rest looked up from reference TRBV7-8 and TRBJ1-1, is GAGVSQSPRYKVAKRGQDVALRCDPISGHVSLFWYQQALGQGPEFLTYFQNEAQLDKSGLPSDRFFAERPEGSVSTLKIQRTQQEDSAVYLCASSFSNTEAFFGQGTRLTVV.

Concerning this clone itself: The sample has other DNA sequences that encode this CDR3 too. This sequence joins TRBV27 and TRBJ2-1; unclear D gene. Trimming left V 3 bases short and J 0 bases short, with 6 bases between. The CDR3 has 14 amino acids. The V gene's germline CDR1 is MNHEY and CDR2 SMNVEV (reference sequence). CDR3 DNA sequence: TGTGCCAGCAGTTTCGAAAGCTCCTACAATGAGCAGTTCTTC. Protein: CASSFESSYNEQFF.

The rearrangement uses TRBV5-6 and TRBJ2-7; D might be TRBD2 (6 bases). Trimming stripped 2 bases from V and 5 bases from J, with 11 bases between. This CDR3 has 13 amino acids. Germline CDR1 reads SGHDT; CDR2 reads YYEEEE. CDR3 in amino acids: CASSFGGAHEQYF. The CDR3 bases are TGTGCCAGCAGCTTTGGAGGGGCCCACGAGCAGTACTTC.

The chain has TRBV5-5 and TRBJ2-5, with TRBD1 matching 9 bases. CDR3 length: 16 amino acids. J gave up 3 bases and V 4 bases, and 10 bases lay outside the gene matches. In germline, CDR1 is SGHKS, CDR2 YYEKEE (reference sequence). Here the CDR3 DNA reads TGTGCCAGCAGCGTACAACCCCGGGACAGGGAAGAGACCCAGTACTTC. Its translation is CASSVQPRDREETQYF.